These 2 T cell receptor beta chains share one sample of origin, sequenced in a study of blood T cell repertoires in COVID-19. This table comes from immunoSEQ multiplex PCR, and its TCRdb copy is limited to in-frame clones, with some not included. Found here are 45,000 to 65,000 clones, about 81% of them singletons; the top ten hold about 27%. Sequencing input: peripheral blood. All receptors derive from a woman of 80 years or more with COVID-19, enrolled during active disease.

The V call is TRBV30, the J call TRBJ1-6, with D uncertain. The germline CDR1 and CDR2 sequences are GTSNPN and SVGIG (reference sequence). There are 16 residues in the CDR3. Deletions cut 0 bases from V and 1 base from J, with 10 bases between. The CDR3 nucleotides are TGTGCCTGGAGTGTCGGGATGGCATCCTATAATTCACCCCTCCACTTT. Translating gives CAWSVGMASYNSPLHF.

The CDR3 region is CSVLQGAANEKLFF. The CDR3 DNA reads TGCAGCGTCCTCCAGGGGGCTGCTAATGAAAAACTGTTTTTT. V gene TRBV29-1 combines with J gene TRBJ1-4; 8 bases line up with TRBD1. V was pared by 6 bases and J by 3 bases, with 6 bases of the junction left unmatched. The V gene's germline CDR1 is SQVTM and CDR2 ANQGSEA. The CDR3 runs 14 residues.